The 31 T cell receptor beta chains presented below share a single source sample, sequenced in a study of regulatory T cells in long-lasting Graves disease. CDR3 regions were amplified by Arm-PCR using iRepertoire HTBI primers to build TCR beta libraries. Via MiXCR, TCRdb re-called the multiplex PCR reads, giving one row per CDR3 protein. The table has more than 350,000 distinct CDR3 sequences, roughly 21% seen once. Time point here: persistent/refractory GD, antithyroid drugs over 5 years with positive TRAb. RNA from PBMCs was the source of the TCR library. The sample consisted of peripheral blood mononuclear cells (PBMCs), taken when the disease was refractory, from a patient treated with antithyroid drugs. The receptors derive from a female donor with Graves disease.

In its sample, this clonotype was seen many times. The DNA of the CDR3 is TGTGCCAGCAGCCGATGGGGGGCTGGAGGAGAGACCCAGTACTTC. The encoded protein is CASSRWGAGGETQYF. The chain joins TRBV11-1 to TRBJ2-5, with D perhaps assigned TRBD1 or TRBD2 (6 bases each). Germline lookup yields CDR1 SGHAT and CDR2 FQDESV (reference sequence). This CDR3 spans 15 amino acids. V was trimmed by 5 bases and J by 4 bases, leaving 17 bases between them.

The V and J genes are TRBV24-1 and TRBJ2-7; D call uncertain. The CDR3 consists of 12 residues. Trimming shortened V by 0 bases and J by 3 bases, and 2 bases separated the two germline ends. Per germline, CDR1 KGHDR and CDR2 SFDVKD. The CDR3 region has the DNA TGTGCCACCAGTGATTTGGACTACGAGCAGTACTTC. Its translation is CATSDLDYEQYF.

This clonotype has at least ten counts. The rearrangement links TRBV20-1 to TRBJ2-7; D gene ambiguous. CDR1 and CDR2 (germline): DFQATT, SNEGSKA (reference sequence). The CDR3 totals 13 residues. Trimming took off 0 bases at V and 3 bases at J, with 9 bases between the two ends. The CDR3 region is CSARERLGYEQYF. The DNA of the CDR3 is TGCAGTGCTAGAGAGAGACTGGGCTACGAGCAGTACTTC.

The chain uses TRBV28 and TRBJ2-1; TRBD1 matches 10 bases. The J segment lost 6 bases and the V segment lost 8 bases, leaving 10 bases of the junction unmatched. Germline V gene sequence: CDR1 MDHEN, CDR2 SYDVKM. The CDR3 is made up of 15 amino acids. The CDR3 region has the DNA TGTGCCAGCTCGACAGGGGGCATTGAGGGCAATGAGCAGTTCTTC. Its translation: CASSTGGIEGNEQFF.

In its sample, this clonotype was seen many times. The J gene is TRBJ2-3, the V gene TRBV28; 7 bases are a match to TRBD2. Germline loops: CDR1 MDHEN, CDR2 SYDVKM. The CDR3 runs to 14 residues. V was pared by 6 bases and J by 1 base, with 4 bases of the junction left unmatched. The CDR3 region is CASRPTSGTDTQYF. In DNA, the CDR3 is TGTGCCAGCAGGCCTACTAGCGGCACAGATACGCAGTATTTT.

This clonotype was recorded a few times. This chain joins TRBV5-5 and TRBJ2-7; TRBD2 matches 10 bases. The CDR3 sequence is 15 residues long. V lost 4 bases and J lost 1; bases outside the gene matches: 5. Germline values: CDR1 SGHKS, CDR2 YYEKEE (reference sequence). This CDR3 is CASSLGTSVSYEQYF. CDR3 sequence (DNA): TGTGCCAGCAGCCTTGGGACTAGCGTTTCCTACGAGCAGTACTTC.

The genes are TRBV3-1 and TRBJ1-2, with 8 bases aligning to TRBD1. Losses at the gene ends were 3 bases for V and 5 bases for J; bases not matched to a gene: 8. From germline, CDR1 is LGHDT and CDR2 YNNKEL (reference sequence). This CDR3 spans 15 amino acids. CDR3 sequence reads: CASSQIGTGDYGYTF. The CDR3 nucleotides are TGTGCCAGCAGCCAGATTGGGACAGGCGATTATGGCTACACCTTC.

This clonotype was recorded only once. The CDR3 here is CASSPPGRNTGELFF. The DNA for the CDR3 is TGTGCCAGCAGCCCCCCCGGGCGGAACACCGGGGAGCTGTTTTTT. The chain has TRBV5-4 and TRBJ2-2; D remains ambiguous. The germline CDR1 and CDR2 sequences are SGHNT and YYREEE (reference sequence). The CDR3 extends over 15 amino acids. Trimming took off 4 bases at V and 1 base at J, with 11 bases between the two ends.

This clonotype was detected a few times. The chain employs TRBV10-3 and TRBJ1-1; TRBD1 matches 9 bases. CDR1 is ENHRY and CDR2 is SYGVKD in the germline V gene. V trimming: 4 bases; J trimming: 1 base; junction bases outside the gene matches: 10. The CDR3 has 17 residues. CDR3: CAISGAGQGLGNTEAFF. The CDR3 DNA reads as TGTGCCATCAGTGGCGCAGGACAGGGGCTAGGGAACACTGAAGCTTTCTTT.

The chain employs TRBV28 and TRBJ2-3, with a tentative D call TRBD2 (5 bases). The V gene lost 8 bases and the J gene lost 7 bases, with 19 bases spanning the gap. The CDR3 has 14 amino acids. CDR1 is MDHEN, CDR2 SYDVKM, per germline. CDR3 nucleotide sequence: TGTGCCAGCCTCTCGGTTAGCGTGACGAATACGCAGTATTTT. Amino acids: CASLSVSVTNTQYF.

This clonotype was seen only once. The CDR3 DNA reads TGTGCCAGCAGCTCCTGCTCAGTCAGATTCTACAATGAGCAGTTCTTC. Amino acids: CASSSCSVRFYNEQFF. V and J are TRBV7-2 and TRBJ2-1; D unresolved. Germline V gene lookup returns CDR1 SGHTA and CDR2 FQGNSA. V was trimmed by 4 bases and J by 3 bases, leaving 16 bases between them. The CDR3 is 16 residues long.

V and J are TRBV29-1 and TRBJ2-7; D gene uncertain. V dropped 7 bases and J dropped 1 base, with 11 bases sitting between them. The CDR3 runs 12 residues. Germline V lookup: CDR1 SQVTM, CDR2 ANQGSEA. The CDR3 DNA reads TGCAGCGCCGGGTGGGGATCCTACGAGCAGTACTTC. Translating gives CSAGWGSYEQYF.

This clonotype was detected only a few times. In DNA, the CDR3 is TGTGCCAGCAGCTTAGTACCCGGGAGGGCCGTTGGGGAGCAGTACTTC. This gives the protein CASSLVPGRAVGEQYF. The gene calls are TRBV11-2 and TRBJ2-7; 8 bases line up with TRBD2. V lost 1 base to trimming and J lost 7 bases; unmatched junction nucleotides: 12. The CDR3 runs to 16 residues. Germline V gene data show CDR1 as SGHAT and CDR2 as FQNNGV.

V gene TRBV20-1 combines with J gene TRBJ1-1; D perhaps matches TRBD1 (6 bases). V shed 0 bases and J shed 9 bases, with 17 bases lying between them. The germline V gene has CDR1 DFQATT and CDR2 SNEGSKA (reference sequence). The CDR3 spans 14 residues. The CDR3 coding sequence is TGCAGTGCTAGAGAGCCGTCGGGGGGGCTTCAAGCTTTCTTT. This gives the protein CSAREPSGGLQAFF.

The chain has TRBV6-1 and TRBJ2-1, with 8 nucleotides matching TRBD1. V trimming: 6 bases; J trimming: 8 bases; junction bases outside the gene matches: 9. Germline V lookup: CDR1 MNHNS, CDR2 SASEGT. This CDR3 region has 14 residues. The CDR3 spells CASSPTDRAHEQFF. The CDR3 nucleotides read TGTGCCAGCAGCCCAACGGACAGGGCGCATGAGCAGTTCTTC.

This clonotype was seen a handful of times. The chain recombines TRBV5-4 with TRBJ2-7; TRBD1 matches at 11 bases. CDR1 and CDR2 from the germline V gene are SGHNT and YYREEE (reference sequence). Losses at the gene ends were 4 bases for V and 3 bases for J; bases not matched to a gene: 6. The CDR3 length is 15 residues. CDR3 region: CASSEGQGGFYEQYF. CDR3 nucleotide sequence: TGTGCCAGCAGCGAGGGACAGGGGGGATTCTACGAGCAGTACTTC. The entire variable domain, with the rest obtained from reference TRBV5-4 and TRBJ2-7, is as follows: ETGVTQSPTHLIKTRGQQVTLRCSSQSGHNTVSWYQQALGQGPQFIFQYYREEENGRGNFPPRFSGLQFPNYSSELNVNALELDDSALYLCASSEGQGGFYEQYFGPGTRLTVT.

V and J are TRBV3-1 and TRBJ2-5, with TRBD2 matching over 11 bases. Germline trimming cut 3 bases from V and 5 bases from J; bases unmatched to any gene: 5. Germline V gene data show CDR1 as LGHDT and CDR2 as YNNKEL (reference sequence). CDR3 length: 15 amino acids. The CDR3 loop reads CASSHGTSGEETQYF. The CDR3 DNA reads TGTGCCAGCAGCCATGGGACTAGCGGAGAGGAGACCCAGTACTTC.

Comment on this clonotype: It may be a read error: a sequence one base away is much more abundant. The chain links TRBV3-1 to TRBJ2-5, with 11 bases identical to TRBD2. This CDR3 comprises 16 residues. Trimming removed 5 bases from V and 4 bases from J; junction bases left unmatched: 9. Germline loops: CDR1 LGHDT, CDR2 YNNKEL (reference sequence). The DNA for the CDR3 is TGTGCCAGCAGCGGGGCTAGCGGGAGGCGGGGAGAGACCCAGTACTTC. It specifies CASSGASGRRGETQYF.

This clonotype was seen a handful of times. This chain's CDR3 is CSAKRFNQPQHF. The CDR3 nucleotides are TGCAGTGCTAAGAGGTTTAATCAGCCCCAGCATTTT. The rearrangement uses TRBV20-1 and TRBJ1-5; D remains ambiguous. The CDR3 length is 12 residues. The V gene's germline CDR1 is DFQATT and CDR2 SNEGSKA (reference sequence). V was trimmed by 4 bases and J by 4 bases, leaving 8 bases between them.

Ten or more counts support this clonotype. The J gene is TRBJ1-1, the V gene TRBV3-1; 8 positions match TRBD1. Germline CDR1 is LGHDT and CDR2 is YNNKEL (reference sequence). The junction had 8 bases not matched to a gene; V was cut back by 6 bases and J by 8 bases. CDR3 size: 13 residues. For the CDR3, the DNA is TGTGCCAGCAGAGTACAGGGGGGCCTAGAAGCTTTCTTT. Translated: CASRVQGGLEAFF.

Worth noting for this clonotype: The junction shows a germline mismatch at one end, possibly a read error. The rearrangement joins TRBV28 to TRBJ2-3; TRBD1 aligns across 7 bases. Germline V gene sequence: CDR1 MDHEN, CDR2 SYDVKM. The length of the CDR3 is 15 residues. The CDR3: CGSSSGTVLTDTQYF. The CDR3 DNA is TGCGGCAGCAGTTCAGGGACAGTTCTCACAGATACGCAGTATTTT.

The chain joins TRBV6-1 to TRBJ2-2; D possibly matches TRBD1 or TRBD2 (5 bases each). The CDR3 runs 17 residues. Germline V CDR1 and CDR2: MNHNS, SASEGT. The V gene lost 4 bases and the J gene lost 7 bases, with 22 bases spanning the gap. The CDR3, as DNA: TGTGCCAGCAGTGTGGGGCAGTCCCTCGGACTTAACGGGGAGCTGTTTTTT. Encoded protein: CASSVGQSLGLNGELFF.

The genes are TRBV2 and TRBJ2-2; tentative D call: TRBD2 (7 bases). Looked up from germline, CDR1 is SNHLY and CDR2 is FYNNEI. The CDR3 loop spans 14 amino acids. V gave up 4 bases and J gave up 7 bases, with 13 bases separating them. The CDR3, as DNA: TGTGCCAGCAGTGGGAGGGGGGGCAGCGGGGAGCTGTTTTTT. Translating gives CASSGRGGSGELFF.

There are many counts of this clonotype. The CDR3 nucleotides are TGTGCCAGCAGTGAAGCGCTTCTACTAGCGGGAGGGTACCAAGAGACCCAGTACTTC. Protein product: CASSEALLLAGGYQETQYF. The J gene is TRBJ2-5, the V gene TRBV2, with 13 bases that match TRBD2. The trim removed 0 bases at V and 0 bases at J, leaving 7 bases unmatched. The CDR3 runs to 19 residues. The germline CDR1 and CDR2 sequences are SNHLY and FYNNEI.

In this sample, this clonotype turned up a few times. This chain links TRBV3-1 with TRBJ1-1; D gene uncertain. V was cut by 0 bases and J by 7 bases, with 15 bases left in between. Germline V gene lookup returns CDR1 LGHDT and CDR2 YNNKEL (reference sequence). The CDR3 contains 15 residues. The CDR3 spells CASSQDRGKGNEAFF. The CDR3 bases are TGTGCCAGCAGCCAAGATCGAGGAAAAGGGAATGAAGCTTTCTTT.

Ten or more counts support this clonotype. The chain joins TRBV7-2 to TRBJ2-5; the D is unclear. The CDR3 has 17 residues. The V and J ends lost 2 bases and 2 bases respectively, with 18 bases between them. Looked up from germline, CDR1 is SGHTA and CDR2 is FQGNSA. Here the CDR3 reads CASSLNLGMAPQETQYF. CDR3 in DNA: TGTGCCAGCAGCTTAAACCTTGGGATGGCTCCGCAAGAGACCCAGTACTTC.

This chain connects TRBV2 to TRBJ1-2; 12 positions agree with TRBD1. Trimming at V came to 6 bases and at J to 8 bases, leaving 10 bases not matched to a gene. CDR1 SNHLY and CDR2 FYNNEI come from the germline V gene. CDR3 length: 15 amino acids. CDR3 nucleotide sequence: TGTGCCAGCAGCGCCTGGGGACAGGGGGCGGGGGGCTACACCTTC. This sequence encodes CASSAWGQGAGGYTF.

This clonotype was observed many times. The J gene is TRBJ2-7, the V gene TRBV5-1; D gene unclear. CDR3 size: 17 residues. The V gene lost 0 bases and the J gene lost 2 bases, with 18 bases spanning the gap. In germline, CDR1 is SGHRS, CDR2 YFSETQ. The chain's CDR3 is CASSLDLSGRRPYEQYF. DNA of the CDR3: TGCGCCAGCAGCTTGGACCTTTCCGGCCGGAGACCCTACGAGCAGTACTTC.

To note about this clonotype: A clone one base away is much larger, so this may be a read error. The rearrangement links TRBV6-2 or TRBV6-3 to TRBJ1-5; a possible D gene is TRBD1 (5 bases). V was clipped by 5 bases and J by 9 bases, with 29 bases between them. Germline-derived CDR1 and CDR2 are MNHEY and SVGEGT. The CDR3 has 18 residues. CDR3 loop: CASSETLGLTGPEGPQHF. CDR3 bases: TGTGCCAGCAGTGAAACCCTAGGCCTAACAGGACCCGAGGGGCCCCAGCATTTT.

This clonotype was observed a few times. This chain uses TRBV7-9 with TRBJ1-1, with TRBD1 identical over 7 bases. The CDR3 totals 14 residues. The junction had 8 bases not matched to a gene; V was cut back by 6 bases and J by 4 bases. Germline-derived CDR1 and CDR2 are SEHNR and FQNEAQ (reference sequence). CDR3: CASRDSDRATEAFF. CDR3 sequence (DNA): TGTGCCAGCAGGGATTCTGACAGGGCCACTGAAGCTTTCTTT.

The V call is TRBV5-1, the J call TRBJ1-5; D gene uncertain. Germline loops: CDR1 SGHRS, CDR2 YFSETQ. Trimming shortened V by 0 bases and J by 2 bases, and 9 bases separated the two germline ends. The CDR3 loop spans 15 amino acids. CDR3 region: CASSLEPGGNQPQHF. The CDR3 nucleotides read TGCGCCAGCAGCTTGGAGCCAGGTGGCAATCAGCCCCAGCATTTT.